Listed here are 32 T cell receptor beta chains from one sample, sequenced in a study of T cells in Graves' hyperthyroidism and ophthalmopathy. The source material, RNA transcripts, was used to amplify TCR beta CDR3 regions. The HTBI primer set drove a first-round RT-PCR of the TCR CDR3. TCRdb re-called the multiplex PCR reads through MiXCR, storing one row per CDR3 protein. In the table there are around 250,000 distinct CDR3 sequences, 13% to 15% of which are singletons. The sequencing sample was made of blood. Source of these receptors: a woman aged 40-49 years with Graves' hyperthyroidism that later progressed to Graves' ophthalmopathy.

This clonotype was detected ten times or more. The chain has TRBV18 and TRBJ1-1; a possible D gene is TRBD1 (5 bases). Germline V gene sequence: CDR1 KGHSH, CDR2 LQKENI. Trimming took off 3 bases at V and 0 bases at J, with 11 bases between the two ends. The CDR3 runs to 15 residues. In DNA form, the CDR3 reads TGTGCCAGCTCACCGCAGGGACTGATGAACACTGAAGCTTTCTTT. Encoded protein: CASSPQGLMNTEAFF.

J is TRBJ2-5 and V is TRBV6-1; 10 bases map to TRBD1. V shed 8 bases, J shed 4 bases, and the junction held 10 bases outside the gene matches. Germline V CDR1 and CDR2: MNHNS, SASEGT. The CDR3 has 15 residues. CDR3 protein: CASRFRQGAGETQYF. The DNA of the CDR3 is TGTGCCAGCCGATTTAGACAGGGGGCCGGAGAGACCCAGTACTTC.

This clonotype was seen a few times. This sequence joins TRBV29-1 and TRBJ2-4, with D perhaps matching TRBD2 (6 bases). CDR1 and CDR2 (germline): SQVTM, ANQGSEA. This CDR3 region has 14 residues. V was clipped by 5 bases and J by 0 bases, with 11 bases between them. CDR3: CSVRRDLAKNIQYF. CDR3 nucleotide sequence: TGCAGCGTTCGGCGGGATCTAGCCAAAAACATTCAGTACTTC.

This clonotype was detected many times. V gene TRBV2 combines with J gene TRBJ2-7; TRBD1 agrees at 8 bases. The length of the CDR3 is 15 residues. J lost 2 bases, V lost 5 bases, and 8 bases had no gene match. Germline CDR1 reads SNHLY; CDR2 reads FYNNEI. CDR3 loop: CASSPPGQDAYEQYF. CDR3 nucleotides: TGTGCCAGCAGTCCTCCGGGACAGGATGCCTACGAGCAGTACTTC.

This clonotype was seen repeatedly, ten times or more. Written as DNA, the CDR3 is TGTGCCAGCAGGGGGGACTCGGGGGGAGGCAATCAGCCCCAGCATTTT. It codes for CASRGDSGGGNQPQHF. This chain connects TRBV27 to TRBJ1-5, with a tentative D call TRBD1 (5 bases). The ends were cut back, 6 bases at V and 2 bases at J, with 17 bases in the middle. CDR1 is MNHEY, CDR2 SMNVEV, per germline (reference sequence). This CDR3 contains 16 residues.

CDR3 sequence reads: CASGQDGGNYGYTF. The CDR3 region has the DNA TGTGCCAGCGGACAGGACGGAGGTAACTATGGCTACACCTTC. V usage is TRBV2 and J usage is TRBJ1-2; TRBD1 matches 7 bases. Per the germline V gene, CDR1 is SNHLY and CDR2 is FYNNEI. This CDR3 is 14 amino acids long. The V and J ends lost 8 bases and 1 base, in that order; junction bases with no gene match: 7.

Many counts were recorded for this clonotype. CDR3 nucleotides: TGCAGTGTTCCCCGTACCACAGATACGCAGTATTTT. Its protein product is CSVPRTTDTQYF. V usage is TRBV20-1 and J usage is TRBJ2-3; D is undetermined. Trimming removed 7 bases at V and 2 bases at J, with 10 bases between. This CDR3 region has 12 residues. CDR1 and CDR2 from the germline V gene are DFQATT and SNEGSKA (reference sequence).

In this sample, this clonotype turned up many times. The chain uses TRBV11-2 and TRBJ2-2; D is possibly TRBD1 or TRBD2 (5 bases each). The CDR3 totals 13 residues. In germline, CDR1 is SGHAT, CDR2 FQNNGV. V lost 5 bases and J 5 bases, leaving 9 bases between the germline ends. CDR3 sequence: CASSRGGTGELFF. The CDR3 DNA is TGTGCCAGCAGCCGTGGGGGTACCGGGGAGCTGTTTTTT.

This clonotype was observed at least ten times. The gene calls are TRBV2 and TRBJ2-7; 8 bases map to TRBD2. Germline CDR1 reads SNHLY; CDR2 reads FYNNEI. The CDR3 spans 20 residues. The junction had 27 bases not matched to a gene; V was cut back by 8 bases and J by 3 bases. CDR3 protein: CASGGGRLKPPGGLYYEQYF. DNA of the CDR3: TGTGCCAGCGGGGGGGGCAGACTAAAACCTCCGGGAGGGCTATACTACGAGCAGTACTTC.

This clonotype showed up many times. This chain uses TRBV6-1 with TRBJ1-1; a possible D gene is TRBD1 (6 bases). This CDR3 has 14 residues. V was pared by 5 bases and J by 0 bases, with 10 bases between. Germline CDR1 reads MNHNS; CDR2 reads SASEGT. This CDR3 is CASSSDRMNTEAFF. CDR3 coding DNA: TGTGCCAGCAGTTCTGACAGGATGAACACTGAAGCTTTCTTT.

This clonotype was seen at least ten times. The chain combines TRBV19 with TRBJ2-1; 8 bases match TRBD1. V dropped 3 bases and J dropped 0; count of bases not matched to a gene: 7. CDR3 size: 17 residues. Germline V lookup: CDR1 LNHDA, CDR2 SQIVND (reference sequence). CDR3 coding DNA: TGTGCCAGTAGTATCGGGACAGGCTTAAGCTCCTACAATGAGCAGTTCTTC. Amino acids: CASSIGTGLSSYNEQFF.

This clonotype was counted only a few times. A read error may be the cause here, since a much bigger clone is one base away. The chain joins TRBV19 to TRBJ2-2, with TRBD1 identical over 8 bases. Germline CDR1 and CDR2: LNHDA and SQIVND (reference sequence). CDR3 length equals 15 residues. The CDR3 reads CASSIQAGGIGEPFF. The CDR3, as DNA: TGTGCCAGTAGTATACAGGCAGGGGGCATCGGGGAGCCGTTTTTT.

On this clonotype itself: This sequence may be a read error, since a much larger clone differs from it by one base. The V call is TRBV12-3 or TRBV12-4, the J call TRBJ2-7; perhaps TRBD1 as D (5 bases). The CDR3 is 13 amino acids. Trimming removed 4 bases at V and 7 bases at J, with 14 bases between. CDR3 sequence: CASSSTGPNEQYF. In DNA form, the CDR3 reads TGTGCCAGCAGTTCCACAGGCCCCAATGAGCAGTACTTC.

This clonotype has at least ten counts. The chain links TRBV28 to TRBJ2-1; perhaps TRBD2 as D (6 bases). CDR1 is MDHEN, CDR2 SYDVKM, per germline. V was cut by 3 bases and J by 2 bases, with 17 bases left in between. The CDR3 has 17 residues. The CDR3 loop reads CASSFPPPGGPYNEQFF. The CDR3 bases are TGTGCCAGCAGTTTCCCCCCCCCCGGGGGTCCCTACAATGAGCAGTTCTTC.

The J gene is TRBJ2-1, the V gene TRBV10-1; no clear D gene. Looked up from germline, CDR1 is WNHNN and CDR2 is SYGVQD (reference sequence). V was shortened by 3 bases and J by 10 bases, with 19 bases between the two germline ends. The CDR3 totals 15 residues. The CDR3 nucleotides are TGCGCCAGCAGTGACTCGAGTATCTTGAGTGGGGAGCAGTTCTTC. Translated, it gives CASSDSSILSGEQFF.

Details on this clonotype: Being one base from a much bigger clone, this may be a read error. The chain employs TRBV29-1 and TRBJ2-3; tentatively, D is TRBD2 (5 bases). The CDR3 extends over 12 amino acids. Trimming cost V 4 bases and J 5 bases, with 10 bases left between them. The V gene's germline CDR1 is SQVTM and CDR2 ANQGSEA. CDR3: CSVAGFRDTQYF. The CDR3 coding sequence is TGCAGCGTTGCGGGATTCAGAGATACGCAGTATTTT.

This chain links TRBV2 with TRBJ2-5; D may be TRBD1 or TRBD2 (5 bases each). With 6 bases removed from V and 5 bases from J, the gap between germline ends came to 10 bases. This CDR3 region has 12 residues. Germline V gene lookup returns CDR1 SNHLY and CDR2 FYNNEI. The CDR3 spells CASRPGAETQYF. CDR3 nucleotides: TGTGCCAGCAGGCCCGGGGCTGAGACCCAGTACTTC.

The chain joins TRBV6-2 or TRBV6-3 to TRBJ2-4, with 10 bases identical to TRBD2. V was pared by 2 bases and J by 0 bases, with 1 base of the junction left unmatched. Germline V gene data show CDR1 as MNHEY and CDR2 as SVGEGT. The CDR3 spans 16 residues. As DNA, the CDR3 is TGTGCCAGCAGTTACGAGCGGGGGGGAGCCAAAAACATTCAGTACTTC. Translated: CASSYERGGAKNIQYF.

The chain recombines TRBV20-1 with TRBJ2-1; either TRBD1 or TRBD2 may supply D (5 bases each). Germline V gives CDR1 DFQATT, CDR2 SNEGSKA (reference sequence). Trimming took off 6 bases at V and 7 bases at J, with 19 bases between the two ends. The CDR3 runs 14 residues. The CDR3 nucleotides read TGCAGTGCGCAAACTTGGGACCTTCCGAATGAGCAGTTCTTC. Protein: CSAQTWDLPNEQFF.

Comments on this clonotype: A read error may be the cause here, since a much bigger clone is one base away. The chain recombines TRBV4-1 with TRBJ2-5; D is perhaps TRBD1 (6 bases). V shed 0 bases and J shed 7 bases, with 18 bases lying between them. Germline V lookup: CDR1 MGHRA, CDR2 YSYEKL. The CDR3 has 16 amino acids. The chain's CDR3 is CASSQDSLGGEGTQYF. CDR3 coding DNA: TGCGCCAGCAGCCAAGATTCGTTAGGGGGAGAGGGGACCCAGTACTTC.

There are a few counts of this clonotype. This chain links TRBV3-1 with TRBJ2-1; unclear D gene. The length of the CDR3 is 15 residues. CDR1 and CDR2 from the germline V gene are LGHDT and YNNKEL (reference sequence). Trimming cost V 8 bases and J 2 bases, with 16 bases left between them. CDR3 coding DNA: TGTGCCAGCCGTTTCGAGCCGGTTGCCTACAATGAGCAGTTCTTC. Protein sequence: CASRFEPVAYNEQFF.

This clonotype was picked up a small number of times. V and J are TRBV9 and TRBJ2-1, with 8 bases identical to TRBD2. Germline lookup yields CDR1 SGDLS and CDR2 YYNGEE. V gave up 1 base and J gave up 4 bases; unmatched junction bases: 1. There are 14 residues in the CDR3. CDR3 protein: CASSVTSGYNEQFF. In DNA form, the CDR3 reads TGTGCCAGCAGCGTAACTAGCGGATACAATGAGCAGTTCTTC.

As regards this clonotype: Since a much larger clone is just one base distant, this may be a read error. The chain is built from TRBV2 and TRBJ2-7; maybe TRBD2 (6 bases). Germline V gives CDR1 SNHLY, CDR2 FYNNEI. This CDR3 is 13 amino acids long. V gave up 4 bases and J gave up 6 bases, with 13 bases separating them. CDR3 bases: TGTGCCAGCAGTGGAGAGACTAGAAGCGAGCAGTACTTC. Translating it yields CASSGETRSEQYF.

CDR3 nucleotides: TGTGCCAGCAGGAGAGGGGGCCCCTACCCCTCTGGGGCCAACGTCCTGACTTTC. This codes for CASRRGGPYPSGANVLTF. The chain joins TRBV28 to TRBJ2-6; 7 positions match TRBD1. CDR3 length: 18 residues. After removal of 6 bases from V and 0 bases from J, the junction contained 11 bases not matched to a gene. Germline V gene sequence: CDR1 MDHEN, CDR2 SYDVKM.

This clonotype has ten or more counts. V and J are TRBV20-1 and TRBJ2-1, with 10 bases aligning to TRBD2. CDR1 and CDR2 (germline): DFQATT, SNEGSKA (reference sequence). CDR3 size: 18 residues. V lost 3 bases and J lost 4; bases outside the gene matches: 15. The CDR3: CSASVLLAGQAAYNEQFF. The CDR3 region has the DNA TGCAGTGCTAGTGTTCTACTAGCGGGGCAGGCGGCTTACAATGAGCAGTTCTTC.

The chain uses TRBV10-1 and TRBJ2-3; 10 nucleotides agree with TRBD2. The CDR3 consists of 17 residues. After removal of 0 bases from V and 5 bases from J, the junction contained 8 bases not matched to a gene. CDR1 WNHNN and CDR2 SYGVQD come from the germline V gene (reference sequence). The CDR3 sequence is CASSESGSPSGGDTQYF. DNA for the CDR3: TGCGCCAGCAGTGAGTCTGGGTCGCCTAGCGGGGGAGATACGCAGTATTTT.

This clonotype was counted at least ten times. The chain uses TRBV28 and TRBJ1-5, with 7 bases matching TRBD1. Germline V lookup: CDR1 MDHEN, CDR2 SYDVKM. CDR3 length: 15 amino acids. V was clipped by 3 bases and J by 3 bases; unmatched bases: 5. CDR3 protein: CASSLLTGNNQPQHF. CDR3 bases: TGTGCCAGCAGTTTGCTGACAGGGAACAATCAGCCCCAGCATTTT.

This clonotype was counted at least ten times. V and J are TRBV20-1 and TRBJ2-1; 9 bases line up with TRBD2. With V trimmed by 5 bases and J by 3 bases, 14 bases remained unmatched. The germline gives CDR1 DFQATT, CDR2 SNEGSKA (reference sequence). The CDR3 is made up of 17 amino acids. The CDR3 DNA reads TGCAGTGCTGGGGACCGCGGGAGGGCCTCGGGCTACAATGAGCAGTTCTTC. Protein sequence: CSAGDRGRASGYNEQFF.

This clonotype was seen a handful of times. CDR3 sequence reads: CASSLAGGGQSPLHF. CDR3 DNA: TGCGCCAGCAGCTTGGCAGGGGGCGGTCAATCACCCCTCCACTTT. The rearrangement joins TRBV5-1 to TRBJ1-6; 8 bases agree with TRBD1. J gave up 10 bases and V 0 bases, and 6 bases lay outside the gene matches. The germline V gene has CDR1 SGHRS and CDR2 YFSETQ. The CDR3 totals 15 residues.

CDR3 in DNA: TGTGCCAGCTCCATCACCCCCCCCTCCGGGACAGGAGGGAAGACCCAGTACTTC. Amino acid sequence: CASSITPPSGTGGKTQYF. This chain connects TRBV6-1 to TRBJ2-5, with 8 positions matching TRBD1. The germline gives CDR1 MNHNS, CDR2 SASEGT. V gave up 8 bases and J gave up 6 bases; unmatched junction bases: 23. This CDR3 comprises 18 residues.

This clonotype has ten or more counts. This chain uses TRBV30 with TRBJ2-5; 10 bases map to TRBD2. With V trimmed by 2 bases and J by 4 bases, 13 bases remained unmatched. CDR3 size: 17 residues. In germline, CDR1 is GTSNPN, CDR2 SVGIG (reference sequence). This chain's CDR3 is CAWSPRISGRFGETQYF. CDR3 coding DNA: TGTGCCTGGAGTCCACGGATTAGCGGGAGGTTTGGAGAGACCCAGTACTTC.

This clonotype has at least ten counts. This chain connects TRBV18 to TRBJ1-1; D remains unclear. Trimming removed 0 bases at V and 1 base at J, with 12 bases between. Per germline, CDR1 KGHSH and CDR2 LQKENI. The CDR3 has 16 residues. CDR3 amino acids: CASSPPSFGQNTEAFF. CDR3 sequence (DNA): TGTGCCAGCTCACCACCAAGCTTCGGTCAGAACACTGAAGCTTTCTTT.